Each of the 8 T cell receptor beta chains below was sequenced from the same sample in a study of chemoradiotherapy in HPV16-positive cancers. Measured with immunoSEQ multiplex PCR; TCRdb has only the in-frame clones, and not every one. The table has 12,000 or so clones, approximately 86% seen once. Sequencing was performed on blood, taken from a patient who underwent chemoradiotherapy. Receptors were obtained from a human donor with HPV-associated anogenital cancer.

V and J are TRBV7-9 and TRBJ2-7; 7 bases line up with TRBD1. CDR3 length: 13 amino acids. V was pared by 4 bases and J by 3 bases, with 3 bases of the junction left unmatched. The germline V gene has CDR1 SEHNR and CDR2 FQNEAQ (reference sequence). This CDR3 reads CASSYRTGYEQYV. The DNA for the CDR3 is TGTGCCAGCAGCTACCGGACAGGCTACGAGCAGTACGTC.

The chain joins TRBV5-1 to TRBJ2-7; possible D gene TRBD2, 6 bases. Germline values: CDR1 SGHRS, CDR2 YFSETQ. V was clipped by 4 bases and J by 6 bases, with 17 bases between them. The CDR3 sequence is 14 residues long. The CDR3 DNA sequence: TGCGCCAGCAGCACCCAGTTGGAGGGCGGCGAGCAGTACTTC. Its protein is CASSTQLEGGEQYF.

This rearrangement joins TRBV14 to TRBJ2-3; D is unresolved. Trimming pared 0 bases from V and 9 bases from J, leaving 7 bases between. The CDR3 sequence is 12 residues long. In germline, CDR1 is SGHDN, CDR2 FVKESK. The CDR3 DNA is TGTGCCAGCAGCCAAGAGGTATTCACGCAGTATTTT. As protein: CASSQEVFTQYF.

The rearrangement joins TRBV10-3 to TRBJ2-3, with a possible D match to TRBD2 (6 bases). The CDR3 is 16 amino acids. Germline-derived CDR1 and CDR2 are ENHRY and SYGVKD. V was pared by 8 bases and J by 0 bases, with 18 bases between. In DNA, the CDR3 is TGTGCCATCGCCCCTAGCGTCGGGGGAAGCACAGATACGCAGTATTTT. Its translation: CAIAPSVGGSTDTQYF.

The CDR3 sequence: CASTVGRHPNTEAFF. The DNA of the CDR3 is TGTGCCAGCACCGTAGGGAGACATCCGAACACTGAAGCTTTCTTT. V and J are TRBV4-2 and TRBJ1-1; no definite D call. V was clipped by 7 bases and J by 1 base, with 16 bases between them. The CDR3 sequence is 15 residues long. From germline, CDR1 is LGHNA and CDR2 YNFKEQ.

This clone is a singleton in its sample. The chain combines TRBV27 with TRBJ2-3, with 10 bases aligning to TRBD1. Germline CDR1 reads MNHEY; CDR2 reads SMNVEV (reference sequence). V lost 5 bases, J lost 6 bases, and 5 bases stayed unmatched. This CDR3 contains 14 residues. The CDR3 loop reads CASSPRTGGDTQYF. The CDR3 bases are TGTGCCAGCAGTCCGAGGACAGGGGGGGATACGCAGTATTTT.

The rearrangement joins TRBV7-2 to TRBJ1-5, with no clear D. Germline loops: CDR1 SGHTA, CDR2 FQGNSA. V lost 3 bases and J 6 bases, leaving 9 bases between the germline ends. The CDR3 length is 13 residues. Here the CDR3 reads CASSLGFGQPQHF. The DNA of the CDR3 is TGTGCCAGCAGCTTGGGCTTTGGTCAGCCCCAGCATTTT.

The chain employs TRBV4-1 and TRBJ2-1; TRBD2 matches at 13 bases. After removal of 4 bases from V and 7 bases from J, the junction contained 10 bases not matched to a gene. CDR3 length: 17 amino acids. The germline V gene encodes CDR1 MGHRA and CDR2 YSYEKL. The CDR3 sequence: CASSPTSGGAYSNEQFF. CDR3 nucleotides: TGCGCCAGCAGCCCTACTAGCGGGGGGGCCTACTCGAATGAGCAGTTCTTC.